Following are 6 T cell receptor beta chains from one sample sequenced in a study of blood T cell repertoires in COVID-19. Measured with immunoSEQ multiplex PCR; TCRdb has only the in-frame clones, and not every one. The table includes under 150,000 clones, 80% to 90% detected once. Sequenced: peripheral blood. These receptors were collected from a human donor in a cohort sampled during active COVID-19.

The rearrangement links TRBV3-1 (or the pseudogene TRBV3-2) to TRBJ2-1; TRBD2 agrees at 12 bases. Trimming at V came to 2 bases and at J to 3 bases, leaving 5 bases not matched to a gene. Germline CDR1 is LGHDT and CDR2 is YNNKEL (reference sequence). This CDR3 comprises 17 residues. CDR3 DNA sequence: TGTGCCAGCAGCCAACGACTAGCGGGGGCCCTCTACAATGAGCAGTTCTTC. Protein sequence: CASSQRLAGALYNEQFF.

The genes are TRBV4-3 and TRBJ2-5; D gene ambiguous. V lost 3 bases to trimming and J lost 4 bases, with 9 bases between them. The CDR3 loop spans 13 amino acids. The germline V gene encodes CDR1 LGHNA and CDR2 YSLEER. The CDR3 loop reads CASSHPPGETQYF. CDR3 bases: TGCGCCAGCAGCCATCCACCCGGAGAGACCCAGTACTTC.

The chain joins TRBV4-1 to TRBJ1-3; D not resolved. Germline V lookup: CDR1 MGHRA, CDR2 YSYEKL. V shed 3 bases and J shed 5 bases, with 5 bases lying between them. This CDR3 has 12 residues. CDR3 DNA sequence: TGCGCCAGCAGCCAGTCTCGAAACACCATATATTTT. Protein: CASSQSRNTIYF.

The CDR3 spells CASSLTRQGNNYGYTF. CDR3 bases: TGTGCCAGCAGCTTAACTAGGCAGGGTAATAACTATGGCTACACCTTC. J is TRBJ1-2 and V is TRBV7-3; D may be TRBD1 (5 bases). CDR1 is SGHTA and CDR2 is FQGTGA in the germline V gene. Between the trimmed V and J ends, which lost 0 bases and 1 base, there was a span of 12 bases. The CDR3 extends over 16 amino acids.

CDR3 bases: TGTGCCAGTAGTGACCCTGGGGGGGGAAACTATGGCTACACCTTC. Protein product: CASSDPGGGNYGYTF. The chain has TRBV19 and TRBJ1-2; TRBD1 is a possible D gene (5 bases). CDR1 and CDR2 from the germline V gene are LNHDA and SQIVND (reference sequence). Trimming left V 5 bases short and J 2 bases short, with 15 bases between. CDR3 size: 15 residues.

The gene calls are TRBV18 and TRBJ1-1; a weak D match, TRBD1 (5 bases). Germline V gene lookup returns CDR1 KGHSH and CDR2 LQKENI. The V and J ends lost 3 bases and 5 bases respectively, with 13 bases between them. This CDR3 is built from 14 residues. DNA for the CDR3: TGTGCCAGCTCACCGAAAAGGGGTGGTACTGAAGCTTTCTTT. This sequence encodes CASSPKRGGTEAFF.